Below are 13 T cell receptor beta chains sequenced from a single sample in a study of early T cells in non-severe SARS-CoV-2 infection. MiXCR, applied by TCRdb to the 5' RACE reads, yields one record per CDR3 protein. This sample has tens of thousands of distinct CDR3 sequences, with around 10% found just once. The input for sequencing was whole blood, taken at baseline. These receptors all come from an adult who was a healthcare worker with PCR-confirmed SARS-CoV-2 infection or an uninfected control (not recorded which).

This clonotype was seen at least ten times. The chain uses TRBV5-4 and TRBJ2-7; D uncertain. V lost 5 bases and J 7 bases, leaving 19 bases between the germline ends. This CDR3 has 14 residues. Per germline, CDR1 SGHNT and CDR2 YYREEE (reference sequence). CDR3 nucleotides: TGTGCCAGCAGAGAGGCAATTCTCTCCAGGGAGCAGTACTTC. It codes for CASREAILSREQYF.

There are many counts of this clonotype. V gene TRBV7-6 combines with J gene TRBJ2-2; maybe TRBD2 (8 bases). This CDR3 region has 15 residues. CDR1 and CDR2 from the germline V gene are SGHVS and FNYEAQ. V was clipped by 6 bases and J by 7 bases, with 18 bases between them. CDR3 region: CASSPGRGRDGELFF. DNA for the CDR3: TGTGCCAGCAGTCCCGGGAGGGGGCGCGACGGGGAGCTGTTTTTT.

This clonotype was seen at least ten times. The chain joins TRBV27 to TRBJ2-2; 7 bases align to TRBD2. The CDR3 has 16 amino acids. After removal of 1 base from V and 7 bases from J, the junction contained 9 bases not matched to a gene. The germline V gene has CDR1 MNHEY and CDR2 SMNVEV (reference sequence). The CDR3 nucleotides read TGTGCCAGCAGTTTATTGTATGGAAGCGGGAACGGGGAGCTGTTTTTT. This sequence encodes CASSLLYGSGNGELFF.

This clonotype was found many times. The gene calls are TRBV5-4 and TRBJ2-1; D tentatively reads TRBD1 or TRBD2 (6 bases each). The ends were cut back, 9 bases at V and 4 bases at J, with 17 bases in the middle. The CDR3 covers 14 residues. Germline V gene data show CDR1 as SGHNT and CDR2 as YYREEE (reference sequence). CDR3 loop: CATSTGDIYNEQFF. The CDR3 DNA is TGTGCCACCTCTACGGGGGACATATACAATGAGCAGTTCTTC.

Within the sample, this clonotype is medium-sized. The rearrangement uses TRBV15 and TRBJ1-5, with TRBD1 as a possible D gene (5 bases). The germline gives CDR1 LNHNV, CDR2 YYDKDF (reference sequence). Trimming pared 2 bases from V and 3 bases from J, leaving 20 bases between. This CDR3 comprises 18 residues. This CDR3 reads CATSRLGGSETYNQPQHF. CDR3 DNA: TGTGCCACCAGCAGACTGGGGGGATCAGAAACCTACAATCAGCCCCAGCATTTT.

The sample holds a few counts of this clonotype. The chain links TRBV5-1 to TRBJ2-5; no reliable D call. Trimming removed 4 bases from V and 5 bases from J, with 18 bases in between. Germline-derived CDR1 and CDR2 are SGHRS and YFSETQ. CDR3 length equals 15 residues. The DNA for the CDR3 is TGCGCCAGCAGCCCACGGACCCTGGCGATGGAGACCCAGTACTTC. This sequence encodes CASSPRTLAMETQYF.

This clonotype showed up just a few times. The J gene is TRBJ1-2, the V gene TRBV21-1. TRBV21-1 represents a pseudogene. This CDR3 comprises 11 residues. The CDR3, as DNA: TGTGCCAGCGGTTGGGGAGCGGGCTACACCTTC. As protein: CASGWGAGYTF.

This clonotype appeared a few times. The V gene is TRBV23-1, the J gene TRBJ2-3, with 9 positions matching TRBD1. TRBV23-1 carries the ORF label, with uncertain function. Unmatched junction bases numbered 2, after V lost 3 bases and J lost 1 base. This CDR3 has 15 amino acids. The CDR3 DNA sequence: TGCGCCAGCAGTCACCGACAGGGGGGCACAGATACGCAGTATTTT. This translates into CASSHRQGGTDTQYF.

This clonotype was found a few times. V gene TRBV5-1 combines with J gene TRBJ2-7, with D uncertain. Germline V gene data show CDR1 as SGHRS and CDR2 as YFSETQ. This CDR3 has 14 amino acids. The V end lost 0 bases, the J end lost 0 bases, and 7 bases lay between the germline ends. CDR3 nucleotide sequence: TGCGCCAGCAGCTTGGAAGGCCACTCCTACGAGCAGTACTTC. Residues: CASSLEGHSYEQYF. Full variable domain (missing parts from reference TRBV5-1 and TRBJ2-7): KAGVTQTPRYLIKTRGQQVTLSCSPISGHRSVSWYQQTPGQGLQFLFEYFSETQRNKGNFPGRFSGRQFSNSRSEMNVSTLELGDSALYLCASSLEGHSYEQYFGPGTRLTVT.

The genes are TRBV7-8 and TRBJ2-7; TRBD2 matches at 14 bases. The CDR3 runs 15 residues. V shed 4 bases and J 6 bases; nucleotides not matched to a gene: 5. Looked up from germline, CDR1 is SGHVS and CDR2 is FQNEAQ. CDR3 nucleotide sequence: TGTGCCAGCAGCTGGGGGACTAGCGGGAGTACCGAGCAGTACTTC. As protein: CASSWGTSGSTEQYF.

This chain links TRBV11-2 with TRBJ1-5; D gene ambiguous. V dropped 4 bases and J dropped 7 bases, with 14 bases sitting between them. Germline V gives CDR1 SGHAT, CDR2 FQNNGV. This CDR3 has 14 residues. Here the CDR3 DNA reads TGTGCCAGCAGCTCAAACAAGGACTCCCAGCCCCAGCATTTT. This codes for CASSSNKDSQPQHF.

This clonotype was seen only a few times. The V call is TRBV19, the J call TRBJ2-3; no reliable D call. Germline CDR1 LNHDA, CDR2 SQIVND (reference sequence). V dropped 5 bases and J dropped 4 bases, with 16 bases sitting between them. The CDR3 consists of 15 residues. CDR3 in DNA: TGTGCCAGTAGTGGAGCTCGACTTACCCCAGATACGCAGTATTTT. Translated: CASSGARLTPDTQYF.

V gene TRBV7-8 combines with J gene TRBJ1-1; D ambiguous. This CDR3 comprises 14 residues. CDR1 and CDR2 from the germline V gene are SGHVS and FQNEAQ. V lost 5 bases to trimming and J lost 4 bases, with 14 bases between them. The CDR3 spells CASSPGRRGTEAFF. The DNA of the CDR3 is TGTGCCAGCAGCCCAGGCAGACGGGGCACTGAAGCTTTCTTT.